These T cell receptor beta chains were read from a single sample in a study of T cell responses to AZD1222 COVID-19 vaccine. Data came from immunoSEQ multiplex PCR; TCRdb stores just in-frame clones and leaves some out. Counted here are 110,000 or so clones, roughly 80% occurring once; the ten biggest clones make up around 5.1%. This specimen was peripheral blood, taken on day 0 of AZD1222 vaccination. These receptors were collected from an adult in good health. Both conserved end residues are part of each CDR3. D genes are given only for firm matches. Not every row has a clone size; where given, it reads once, few, many or a size class.

j_gene: TRBJ2-7
v_gene: TRBV7-9
abundance: NA
d_gene: TRBD2
CDR3aa: CASSPPSGETYEQYF
CDR3nt: TGTGCCAGCAGCCCTCCTAGCGGGGAAACCTACGAGCAGTACTTC

j_gene: TRBJ2-7
v_gene: TRBV3-1/TRBV3-2
abundance: NA
d_gene: NA
CDR3aa: CASSAPGFGEQYF
CDR3nt: TGTGCCAGCAGCGCACCAGGGTTTGGTGAGCAGTACTTC

j_gene: TRBJ1-4
v_gene: TRBV5-5
abundance: NA
d_gene: NA
CDR3aa: CASSLDDNEKLFF
CDR3nt: TGTGCCAGCAGCTTGGACGATAATGAAAAACTGTTTTTT

j_gene: TRBJ1-2
v_gene: TRBV5-1
abundance: NA
d_gene: NA
CDR3aa: CASSLAGNYGYTF
CDR3nt: TGCGCCAGCAGCTTGGCTGGGAACTATGGCTACACCTTC

j_gene: TRBJ1-5
v_gene: TRBV19
abundance: NA
d_gene: TRBD1
CDR3aa: CATDPGQGAQQPQHF
CDR3nt: TGTGCCACCGATCCGGGACAGGGGGCTCAGCAGCCCCAGCATTTT

j_gene: TRBJ1-2
v_gene: TRBV4-3
abundance: many
d_gene: NA
CDR3aa: CASSQVPLDVAGYTF
CDR3nt: TGCGCCAGCAGCCAAGTGCCCCTCGACGTGGCCGGCTACACCTTC

j_gene: TRBJ1-1
v_gene: TRBV7-2
abundance: NA
d_gene: TRBD1
CDR3aa: CASSYGTVNTEAFF
CDR3nt: TGTGCCAGCAGCTACGGGACAGTGAACACTGAAGCTTTCTTT

j_gene: TRBJ1-1
v_gene: TRBV10-2
abundance: NA
d_gene: NA
CDR3aa: CASRRMGVDTEAFF
CDR3nt: TGCGCCAGCAGGAGAATGGGGGTGGACACTGAAGCTTTCTTT

j_gene: TRBJ1-2
v_gene: TRBV6-2/TRBV6-3
abundance: NA
d_gene: NA
CDR3aa: CASSPRVRGYTF
CDR3nt: TGTGCCAGCAGCCCCCGGGTACGAGGCTACACCTTC

j_gene: TRBJ1-6
v_gene: TRBV5-1
abundance: NA
d_gene: TRBD1
CDR3aa: CASSVQGQADSPLHF
CDR3nt: TGCGCCAGCAGCGTACAGGGACAGGCAGATTCACCCCTCCACTTT

j_gene: TRBJ1-2
v_gene: TRBV19
abundance: NA
d_gene: TRBD1
CDR3aa: CASSMPNRGYGYTF
CDR3nt: TGTGCCAGTAGTATGCCAAACAGGGGTTATGGCTACACCTTC

j_gene: TRBJ2-4
v_gene: TRBV5-1
abundance: NA
d_gene: TRBD1
CDR3aa: CASSLTGQGNIQYF
CDR3nt: TGCGCCAGCAGCTTAACAGGACAGGGGAACATTCAGTACTTC

j_gene: TRBJ1-4
v_gene: TRBV29-1
abundance: NA
d_gene: NA
CDR3aa: CSVAGAANEKLFF
CDR3nt: TGCAGCGTTGCAGGGGCGGCTAATGAAAAACTGTTTTTT

j_gene: TRBJ1-1
v_gene: TRBV6-6
abundance: NA
d_gene: NA
CDR3aa: CASSYGPEAFF
CDR3nt: TGTGCCAGCAGTTATGGGCCTGAAGCTTTCTTT

j_gene: TRBJ2-5
v_gene: TRBV9
abundance: NA
d_gene: NA
CDR3aa: CASSQGEETQYF
CDR3nt: TGTGCCAGCAGCCAGGGAGAGGAGACCCAGTACTTC

j_gene: TRBJ1-4
v_gene: TRBV2
abundance: NA
d_gene: NA
CDR3aa: CASSPLGAVSEKLFF
CDR3nt: TGTGCCAGCAGCCCTCTGGGGGCCGTAAGTGAAAAACTGTTTTTT

j_gene: TRBJ1-6
v_gene: TRBV6-2/TRBV6-3
abundance: NA
d_gene: NA
CDR3aa: CASSYLQNNSPLHF
CDR3nt: TGTGCCAGCAGTTACCTACAAAATAATTCACCCCTCCACTTT

j_gene: TRBJ1-1
v_gene: TRBV4-3
abundance: few
d_gene: NA
CDR3aa: CASSQVPLGAGYTEAFF
CDR3nt: TGCGCCAGCAGCCAAGTACCCCTGGGGGCGGGGTACACTGAAGCTTTCTTT

j_gene: TRBJ2-3
v_gene: TRBV2
abundance: NA
d_gene: TRBD2
CDR3aa: CASSEGRGDTQYF
CDR3nt: TGTGCCAGCAGTGAGGGGAGGGGAGATACGCAGTATTTT

j_gene: TRBJ1-6
v_gene: TRBV7-2
abundance: NA
d_gene: NA
CDR3aa: CASSSQGNSPLHF
CDR3nt: TGTGCCAGCAGCTCACAGGGCAATTCACCCCTCCACTTT